This passage covers 26 T cell receptor beta chains from one sample sequenced in a study of glioma-infiltrating T cells after dendritic cell vaccination. Assay: immunoSEQ multiplex PCR; the TCRdb copy retains only in-frame clones and omits some. This table holds tens of thousands of clones, approximately 78% found once. Sequencing was performed on blood, taken before dendritic cell vaccination. The receptor source for this set is a human donor with glioblastoma.

The chain links TRBV27 to TRBJ1-5; 8 bases fit TRBD1. The V gene end was trimmed by 5 bases and the J gene end by 5 bases; junction bases not matched to a gene: 5. The CDR3 loop spans 14 amino acids. Germline V lookup: CDR1 MNHEY, CDR2 SMNVEV (reference sequence). CDR3 in DNA: TGTGCCAGCAGTGACAGGGGATACGATCAGCCCCAGCATTTT. Protein sequence: CASSDRGYDQPQHF.

This sequence joins TRBV7-2 and TRBJ2-7, with D unresolved. Germline V gives CDR1 SGHTA, CDR2 FQGNSA. This CDR3 contains 13 residues. The V and J ends lost 4 bases and 6 bases respectively, with 13 bases between them. Here the CDR3 reads CASSSRPAGEQYF. The CDR3 coding sequence is TGTGCCAGCAGCTCTAGGCCTGCCGGCGAGCAGTACTTC.

The chain links TRBV7-2 to TRBJ2-3; D is unresolved. Germline V gives CDR1 SGHTA, CDR2 FQGNSA. Trimming shortened V by 4 bases and J by 2 bases, and 10 bases separated the two germline ends. This CDR3 comprises 14 residues. In DNA, the CDR3 is TGTGCCAGCAGCTACTCGCCTAACACAGATACGCAGTATTTT. This sequence encodes CASSYSPNTDTQYF. Using reference TRBV7-2 and TRBJ2-3 for the parts outside the CDR3, the full variable domain is GAGVSQSPSNKVTEKGKDVELRCDPISGHTALYWYRQSLGQGLEFLIYFQGNSAPDKSGLPSDRFSAERTGGSVSTLTIQRTQQEDSAVYLCASSYSPNTDTQYFGPGTRLTVL.

The chain is built from TRBV28 and TRBJ2-7, with D tentatively TRBD1 (6 bases). The germline V gene has CDR1 MDHEN and CDR2 SYDVKM. The CDR3 has 16 amino acids. V was clipped by 6 bases and J by 7 bases, with 25 bases between them. Written as DNA, the CDR3 is TGTGCCAGCAGGCTCCCTCTCGAGACAGGTCTAGAGGAGCAGTACTTC. Translation gives CASRLPLETGLEEQYF.

The J gene is TRBJ1-2, the V gene TRBV5-4; TRBD1 is a possible D gene (5 bases). V was shortened by 0 bases and J by 6 bases, with 9 bases between the two germline ends. The germline gives CDR1 SGHNT, CDR2 YYREEE (reference sequence). This CDR3 comprises 13 residues. In DNA form, the CDR3 reads TGTGCCAGCAGCTTGGAGGGGCGGCATGGCTACACCTTC. Translated: CASSLEGRHGYTF.

CDR3 amino acids: CASSVRGSSYNEQFF. CDR3 DNA: TGTGCCAGCAGCGTCCGAGGTAGCTCCTACAATGAGCAGTTCTTC. The gene calls are TRBV13 and TRBJ2-1; D call uncertain. Germline V gene sequence: CDR1 PRHDT, CDR2 FYEKMQ (reference sequence). Trimming took 5 bases from V and 0 from J, leaving 11 bases between them. The CDR3 has 15 residues.

This chain joins TRBV6-1 and TRBJ1-6; the D gene is possibly TRBD1 (6 bases). This CDR3 is 16 amino acids long. V lost 7 bases and J 0 bases, leaving 13 bases between the germline ends. Per the germline V gene, CDR1 is MNHNS and CDR2 is SASEGT. Here the CDR3 reads CASIDQGLSYNSPLHF. The CDR3 nucleotides read TGTGCCAGCATTGATCAGGGGCTCTCCTATAATTCACCCCTCCACTTT.

The chain carries TRBV5-4 and TRBJ1-2; D might be TRBD1 (5 bases). Between the trimmed V and J ends, which lost 4 bases and 5 bases, there was a span of 9 bases. The CDR3 has 12 residues. Looked up from germline, CDR1 is SGHNT and CDR2 is YYREEE (reference sequence). CDR3 loop: CASSVAGYGYTF. DNA for the CDR3: TGTGCCAGCAGCGTGGCAGGGTATGGCTACACCTTC. The full variable domain, its missing parts supplied by reference TRBV5-4 and TRBJ1-2, is ETGVTQSPTHLIKTRGQQVTLRCSSQSGHNTVSWYQQALGQGPQFIFQYYREEENGRGNFPPRFSGLQFPNYSSELNVNALELDDSALYLCASSVAGYGYTFGSGTRLTVV.

The V call is TRBV6-6, the J call TRBJ2-7; the D gene is possibly TRBD1 (6 bases). With 8 bases removed from V and 4 bases from J, the gap between germline ends came to 24 bases. Germline V gene sequence: CDR1 MNHNY, CDR2 SVGAGI (reference sequence). The CDR3 has 16 residues. The CDR3 here is CASRRIGGALEYEQYF. The CDR3 DNA is TGTGCCAGCCGACGCATAGGGGGAGCGTTGGAGTACGAGCAGTACTTC.

This clone was observed a few times. For the CDR3, the DNA is TGTGCCAACGTACACCGGGACAGGGCGGATCCAGGTGAGCAGTTCTTC. Translation: CANVHRDRADPGEQFF. The rearrangement links TRBV5-3 to TRBJ2-1; 9 positions agree with TRBD1. TRBV5-3 is noted as an ORF with a role that remains uncertain. V shed 9 bases, J shed 9 bases, and the junction held 19 bases outside the gene matches. The length of the CDR3 is 16 residues.

CDR3 nucleotide sequence: TGCGCCAGCAGCTTGGGGCCGGGCGAGCAGTACTTC. Protein sequence: CASSLGPGEQYF. The chain carries TRBV5-1 and TRBJ2-7; D uncertain. V lost 0 bases, J lost 6 bases, and 7 bases lay in between. The CDR3 covers 12 residues. Germline loops: CDR1 SGHRS, CDR2 YFSETQ.

The count of this clone is one. CDR3 nucleotide sequence: TGTGCCAGCAGCTTGTCAAGTGGGCGGGGGGCGGACGATACGCAGTATTTT. Translating gives CASSLSSGRGADDTQYF. The chain recombines TRBV7-2 with TRBJ2-3; 8 bases line up with TRBD2. Per germline, CDR1 SGHTA and CDR2 FQGNSA. The ends lost 3 bases at V and 6 bases at J; junction bases unmatched: 14. CDR3 size: 17 residues.

V is TRBV19 and J is TRBJ2-1, with 9 bases fitting TRBD2. After removal of 7 bases from V and 6 bases from J, the junction contained 13 bases not matched to a gene. Germline assignment: CDR1 LNHDA and CDR2 SQIVND (reference sequence). There are 16 residues in the CDR3. The CDR3 region has the DNA TGTGCCAGTACTCCCCGAGGCGGGGGGGCTCGCAATGAGCAGTTCTTC. Translated, it gives CASTPRGGGARNEQFF.

The CDR3 sequence: CASSSKQGNTEAFF. CDR3 DNA: TGCGCCAGCAGCTCTAAACAGGGGAACACTGAAGCTTTCTTT. The chain couples TRBV5-1 to TRBJ1-1; TRBD1 is a possible D gene (6 bases). The V and J ends lost 3 bases and 1 base respectively, with 10 bases between them. Germline values: CDR1 SGHRS, CDR2 YFSETQ. The length of the CDR3 is 14 residues.

V usage is TRBV9 and J usage is TRBJ2-2; D is perhaps TRBD2 (6 bases). The CDR3 length is 14 residues. Germline assignment: CDR1 SGDLS and CDR2 YYNGEE. V shed 0 bases and J shed 7 bases, with 10 bases lying between them. CDR3 region: CASSVDPGDGELFF. The DNA for the CDR3 is TGTGCCAGCAGCGTAGATCCGGGGGACGGGGAGCTGTTTTTT.

This rearrangement joins TRBV29-1 to TRBJ1-6; 7 positions agree with TRBD1. With V trimmed by 6 bases and J by 7 bases, 9 bases remained unmatched. Looked up from germline, CDR1 is SQVTM and CDR2 is ANQGSEA. The CDR3 length is 14 residues. The CDR3 nucleotides read TGCAGCGTCCTCTTACAGGGGAGGAATTCACCCCTCCACTTT. Translated, it gives CSVLLQGRNSPLHF.

The rearrangement uses TRBV6-5 and TRBJ2-1; D unclear. The CDR3 sequence is 13 residues long. V was shortened by 0 bases and J by 15 bases, with 15 bases between the two germline ends. Looked up from germline, CDR1 is MNHEY and CDR2 is SVGAGI. The CDR3 loop is CASSYSSSAGPFF. DNA for the CDR3: TGTGCCAGCAGTTACTCGAGTAGTGCAGGTCCGTTCTTC.

This clone was seen a handful of times. The rearrangement joins TRBV5-4 to TRBJ1-2; 11 bases are shared with TRBD1. In germline, CDR1 is SGHNT, CDR2 YYREEE (reference sequence). The CDR3 totals 15 residues. J gave up 7 bases and V 6 bases, and 11 bases lay outside the gene matches. CDR3 amino acids: CASISGTDRGLGYTF. CDR3 nucleotide sequence: TGTGCCAGCATCTCAGGGACGGACAGGGGGCTTGGCTACACCTTC.

The chain has TRBV4-2 and TRBJ1-2; 8 bases match TRBD1. The ends lost 4 bases at V and 0 bases at J; junction bases unmatched: 4. Germline-derived CDR1 and CDR2 are LGHNA and YNFKEQ. The CDR3 is 15 residues long. This CDR3 is CASSLGQVANYGYTF. The CDR3 coding sequence is TGTGCCAGCAGCCTGGGACAGGTAGCTAACTATGGCTACACCTTC.

V gene TRBV2 combines with J gene TRBJ1-1; 7 bases map to TRBD1. The CDR3 extends over 14 amino acids. The V gene's germline CDR1 is SNHLY and CDR2 FYNNEI. J was trimmed by 5 bases and V by 4 bases; bases with no gene match: 7. CDR3 in amino acids: CASSGNRGGTEAFF. The CDR3 nucleotides read TGTGCCAGCAGTGGGAACAGGGGCGGGACTGAAGCTTTCTTT.

The chain has TRBV6-5 and TRBJ2-1, with 8 bases lining up with TRBD1. CDR3 length: 13 residues. J gave up 5 bases and V 7 bases, and 4 bases lay outside the gene matches. Per germline, CDR1 MNHEY and CDR2 SVGAGI. CDR3: CASTGTGDNEQFF. For the CDR3, the DNA is TGTGCCAGCACCGGGACAGGAGACAATGAGCAGTTCTTC.

This CDR3 reads CASSSGQALIYGYTF. As DNA, the CDR3 is TGTGCCAGCAGCTCTGGACAGGCGTTAATCTATGGCTACACCTTC. The chain has TRBV7-9 and TRBJ1-2, with 7 bases that match TRBD1. The CDR3 spans 15 residues. Germline CDR1 reads SEHNR; CDR2 reads FQNEAQ (reference sequence). The ends lost 4 bases at V and 4 bases at J; junction bases unmatched: 9.

The chain has TRBV7-9 and TRBJ2-3; 8 bases agree with TRBD1. CDR3 length equals 17 residues. Unmatched junction bases numbered 7, after V lost 2 bases and J lost 0 bases. CDR1 is SEHNR and CDR2 is FQNEAQ in the germline V gene (reference sequence). This CDR3 is CASSLWQDRVSTDTQYF. The CDR3 DNA reads TGTGCCAGCAGCTTATGGCAGGACAGGGTTAGCACAGATACGCAGTATTTT.

The J gene is TRBJ2-7, the V gene TRBV6-5, with D maybe TRBD2 (6 bases). CDR3 length: 15 residues. V was cut by 5 bases and J by 3 bases, with 17 bases left in between. The germline CDR1 and CDR2 sequences are MNHEY and SVGAGI. This CDR3 reads CASSPSGARFYEQYF. CDR3 nucleotide sequence: TGTGCCAGCAGTCCCTCGGGAGCCAGATTCTACGAGCAGTACTTC.

This chain uses TRBV5-8 with TRBJ2-5; D gene unclear. The V gene's germline CDR1 is SGHTS and CDR2 YDEGEE. The CDR3 has 13 amino acids. Trimming left V 2 bases short and J 3 bases short, with 8 bases between. The CDR3 DNA sequence: TGTGCCAGCAGCTTATTCCTTGAAGAGACCCAGTACTTC. Its translation: CASSLFLEETQYF.

Turning to this clone: Germline is not matched at one junction end, which may reflect a read error. The chain joins TRBV6-6 to TRBJ1-6; tentative D call: TRBD1 (5 bases). Per the germline V gene, CDR1 is MNHNY and CDR2 is SVGAGI (reference sequence). CDR3 size: 15 residues. The CDR3 protein is CASSYETENNSPLYF. DNA for the CDR3: TGTGCCAGCAGTTACGAGACAGAAAATAATTCACCCCTCTACTTT.